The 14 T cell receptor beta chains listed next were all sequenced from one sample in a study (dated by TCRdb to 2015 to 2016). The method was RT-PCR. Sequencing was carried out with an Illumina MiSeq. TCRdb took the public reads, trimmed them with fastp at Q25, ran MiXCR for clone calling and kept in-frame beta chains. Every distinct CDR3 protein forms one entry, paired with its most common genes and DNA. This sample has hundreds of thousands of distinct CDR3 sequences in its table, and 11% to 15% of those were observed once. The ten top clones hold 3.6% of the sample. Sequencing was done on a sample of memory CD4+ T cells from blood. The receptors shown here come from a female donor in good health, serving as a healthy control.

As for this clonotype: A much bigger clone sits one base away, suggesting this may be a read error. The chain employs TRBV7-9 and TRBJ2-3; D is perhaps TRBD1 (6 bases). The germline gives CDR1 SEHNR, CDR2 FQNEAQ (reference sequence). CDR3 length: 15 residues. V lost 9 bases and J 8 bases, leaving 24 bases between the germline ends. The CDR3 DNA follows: TGTGCCAGAAGCCAATCAGGGGATCTGACGGCTACGCAGTATTTT. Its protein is CARSQSGDLTATQYF.

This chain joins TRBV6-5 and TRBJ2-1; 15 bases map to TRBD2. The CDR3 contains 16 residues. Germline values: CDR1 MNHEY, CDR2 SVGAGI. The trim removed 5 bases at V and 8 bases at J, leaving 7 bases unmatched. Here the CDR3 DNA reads TGTGCCAGCAGTATAACAGGACTAGCGGGAGGGGATGAGCAGTTCTTC. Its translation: CASSITGLAGGDEQFF.

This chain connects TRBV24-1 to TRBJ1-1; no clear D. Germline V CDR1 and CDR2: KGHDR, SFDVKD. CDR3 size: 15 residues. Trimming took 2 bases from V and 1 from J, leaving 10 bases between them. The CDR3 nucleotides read TGTGCCACCAGTGATTCTCATACATGGAACACTGAAGCTTTCTTT. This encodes CATSDSHTWNTEAFF.

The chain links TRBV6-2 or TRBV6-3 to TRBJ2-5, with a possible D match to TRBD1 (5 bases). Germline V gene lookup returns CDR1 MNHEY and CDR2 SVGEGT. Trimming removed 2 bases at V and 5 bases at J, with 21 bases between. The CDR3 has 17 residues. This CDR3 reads CASSYPISRGQVETQYF. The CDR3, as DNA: TGTGCCAGCAGTTACCCCATTAGTAGGGGCCAAGTGGAGACCCAGTACTTC.

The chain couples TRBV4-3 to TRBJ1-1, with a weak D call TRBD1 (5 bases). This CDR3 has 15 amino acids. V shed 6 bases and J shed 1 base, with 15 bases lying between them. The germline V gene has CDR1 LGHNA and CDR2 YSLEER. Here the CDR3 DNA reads TGCGCCAGCAGTACAGTGGAGGGGCGGAACACTGAAGCTTTCTTT. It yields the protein CASSTVEGRNTEAFF.

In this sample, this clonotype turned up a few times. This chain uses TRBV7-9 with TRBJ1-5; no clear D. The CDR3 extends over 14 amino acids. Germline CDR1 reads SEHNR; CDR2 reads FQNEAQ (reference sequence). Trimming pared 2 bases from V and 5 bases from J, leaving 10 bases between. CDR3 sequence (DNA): TGTGCCAGCAGCTTAAAGTCCGCGGATCAGCCCCAGCATTTT. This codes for CASSLKSADQPQHF.

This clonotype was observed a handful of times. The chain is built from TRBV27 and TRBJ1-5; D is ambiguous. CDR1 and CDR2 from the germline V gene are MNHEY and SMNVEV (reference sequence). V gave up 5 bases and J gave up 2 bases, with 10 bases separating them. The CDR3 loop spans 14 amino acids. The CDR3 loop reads CASSRSGRNQPQHF. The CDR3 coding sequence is TGTGCCAGCAGTAGGAGTGGTCGCAATCAGCCCCAGCATTTT.

CDR3 sequence: CASSLESGGGYGYTF. The CDR3 DNA is TGCGCCAGCAGCTTGGAGTCAGGAGGGGGCTATGGCTACACCTTC. The chain is built from TRBV5-1 and TRBJ1-2; perhaps TRBD1 as D (6 bases). The CDR3 runs 15 residues. Per the germline V gene, CDR1 is SGHRS and CDR2 is YFSETQ. V was cut by 0 bases and J by 4 bases, with 13 bases left in between.

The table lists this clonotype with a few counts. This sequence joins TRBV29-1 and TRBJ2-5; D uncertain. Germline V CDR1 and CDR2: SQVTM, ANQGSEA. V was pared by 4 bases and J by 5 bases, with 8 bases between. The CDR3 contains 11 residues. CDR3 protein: CSVVTSETQYF. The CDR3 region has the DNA TGCAGCGTTGTCACTTCGGAGACCCAGTACTTC.

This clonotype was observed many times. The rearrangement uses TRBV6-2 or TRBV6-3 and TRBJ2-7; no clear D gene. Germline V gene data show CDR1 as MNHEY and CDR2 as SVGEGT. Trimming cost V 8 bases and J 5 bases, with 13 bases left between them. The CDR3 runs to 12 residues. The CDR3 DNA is TGTGCCAGCTCCGAGCCCCTCAACGAGCAGTACTTC. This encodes CASSEPLNEQYF.

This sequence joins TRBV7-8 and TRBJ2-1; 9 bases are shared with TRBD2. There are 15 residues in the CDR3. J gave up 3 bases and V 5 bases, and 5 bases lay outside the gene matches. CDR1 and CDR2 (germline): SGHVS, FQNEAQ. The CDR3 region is CASSPRSGSYNEQFF. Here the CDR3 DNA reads TGTGCCAGCAGCCCACGTAGCGGGAGCTACAATGAGCAGTTCTTC.

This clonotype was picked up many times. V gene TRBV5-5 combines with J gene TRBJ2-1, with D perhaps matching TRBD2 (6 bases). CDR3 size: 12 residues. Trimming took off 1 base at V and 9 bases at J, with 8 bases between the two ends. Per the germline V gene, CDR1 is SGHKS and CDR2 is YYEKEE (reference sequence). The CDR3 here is CASSLMGLEQFF. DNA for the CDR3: TGTGCCAGCAGCTTGATGGGACTTGAGCAGTTCTTC.

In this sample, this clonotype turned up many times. The CDR3 spells CASSPGTSGNAYEQYF. The CDR3 DNA reads TGCGCCAGCAGCCCGGGGACTAGCGGGAATGCCTACGAGCAGTACTTC. The V call is TRBV5-1, the J call TRBJ2-7; 13 nucleotides align to TRBD2. Germline CDR1 reads SGHRS; CDR2 reads YFSETQ. After removal of 4 bases from V and 2 bases from J, the junction contained 6 bases not matched to a gene. The CDR3 loop spans 16 amino acids.

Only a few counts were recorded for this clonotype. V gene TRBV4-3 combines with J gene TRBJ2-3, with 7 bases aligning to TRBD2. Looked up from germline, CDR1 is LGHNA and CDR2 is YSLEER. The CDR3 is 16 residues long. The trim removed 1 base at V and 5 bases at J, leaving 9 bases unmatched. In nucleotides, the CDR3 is TGCGCCAGCAGCCAAGTACGCGGGAGCGAAGGAGATACGCAGTATTTT. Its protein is CASSQVRGSEGDTQYF.